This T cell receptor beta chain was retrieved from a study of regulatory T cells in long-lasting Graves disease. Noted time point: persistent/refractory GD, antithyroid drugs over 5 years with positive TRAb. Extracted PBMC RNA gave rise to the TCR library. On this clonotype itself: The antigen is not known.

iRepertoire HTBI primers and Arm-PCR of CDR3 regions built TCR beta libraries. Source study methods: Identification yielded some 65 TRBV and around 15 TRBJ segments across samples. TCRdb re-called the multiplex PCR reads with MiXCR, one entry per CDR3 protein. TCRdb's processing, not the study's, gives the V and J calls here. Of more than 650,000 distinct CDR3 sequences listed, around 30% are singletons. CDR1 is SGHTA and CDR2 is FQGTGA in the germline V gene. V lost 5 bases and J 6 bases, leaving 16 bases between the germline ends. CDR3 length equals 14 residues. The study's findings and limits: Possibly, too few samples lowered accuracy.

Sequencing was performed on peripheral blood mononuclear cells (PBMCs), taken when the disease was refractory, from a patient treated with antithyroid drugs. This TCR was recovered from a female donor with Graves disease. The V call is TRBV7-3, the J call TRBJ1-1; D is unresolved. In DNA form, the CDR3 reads TGTGCCAGCAGCCAGATGTCGGGCGGGTCTGAAGCTTTCTTT. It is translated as CASSQMSGGSEAFF.